These 11 T cell receptor beta chains came from one sample sequenced in a study of blood T cell repertoires in COVID-19. Data came from immunoSEQ multiplex PCR; TCRdb stores just in-frame clones and leaves some out. The table lists 250,000 to 300,000 clones, 87% of them singletons. Input material: peripheral blood. The receptors were gathered from a middle-aged woman who had recovered from COVID-19.

Remarks on this clone: At one end the junction does not follow the germline gene, possibly because of a read error. The chain couples TRBV7-9 to TRBJ2-5; 9 positions match TRBD2. This CDR3 region has 14 residues. Germline V lookup: CDR1 SEHNR, CDR2 FQNEAQ (reference sequence). CDR3 nucleotides: TGTGCCAGCAGCGTAGCGGGGGCCGAAGAGACCCAGTACTTC. It is translated as CASSVAGAEETQYF.

This sequence joins TRBV11-3 and TRBJ2-5, with TRBD1 matching over 9 bases. Looked up from germline, CDR1 is SGHNT and CDR2 is YENEEA. The V and J ends lost 1 base and 5 bases, in that order; junction bases with no gene match: 11. This CDR3 is 17 amino acids long. Here the CDR3 reads CASSLVGWGQGSETQYF. CDR3 nucleotide sequence: TGTGCCAGCAGCTTAGTTGGTTGGGGACAGGGAAGCGAGACCCAGTACTTC.

The V call is TRBV2, the J call TRBJ1-3; no definite D call. CDR1 is SNHLY, CDR2 FYNNEI, per germline. The CDR3 spans 12 residues. V lost 7 bases to trimming and J lost 5 bases, with 9 bases between them. The CDR3 reads CASTGGRNTIYF. Here the CDR3 DNA reads TGTGCCAGCACTGGAGGGCGAAACACCATATATTTT.

The genes are TRBV7-8 and TRBJ2-1, with no clear D. Between the trimmed V and J ends, which lost 3 bases and 4 bases, there was a span of 13 bases. The germline V gene encodes CDR1 SGHVS and CDR2 FQNEAQ. The CDR3 has 15 amino acids. Here the CDR3 reads CASSFSPGTYNEQFF. The CDR3 DNA follows: TGTGCCAGCAGCTTTTCCCCCGGTACGTACAATGAGCAGTTCTTC.

The V gene is TRBV29-1, the J gene TRBJ2-3; D unresolved. This CDR3 is built from 14 residues. The germline V and J ends were trimmed by 0 bases and 2 bases, with 9 bases remaining between them. CDR1 and CDR2 from the germline V gene are SQVTM and ANQGSEA. The CDR3 DNA reads as TGCAGCGTTGAAGATAGAGCGACCACAGATACGCAGTATTTT. Its translation is CSVEDRATTDTQYF.

This rearrangement joins TRBV12-3 or TRBV12-4 to TRBJ2-2; D gene ambiguous. V gave up 7 bases and J gave up 0 bases, with 6 bases separating them. The CDR3 is 13 residues long. The CDR3 sequence is CASNPTNTGELFF. The CDR3 DNA reads TGTGCCAGCAACCCTACGAACACCGGGGAGCTGTTTTTT.

Written as DNA, the CDR3 is TGTGCCAGCTCATCAAGGGGACAGGGTGGAGGCGAGCAGTACTTC. This gives the protein CASSSRGQGGGEQYF. The genes are TRBV18 and TRBJ2-7, with 9 bases that match TRBD1. CDR1 and CDR2 (germline): KGHSH, LQKENI. The CDR3 extends over 15 amino acids. Unmatched junction bases numbered 11, after V lost 5 bases and J lost 6 bases.

This sequence joins TRBV7-8 and TRBJ1-2; 7 bases map to TRBD1. From germline, CDR1 is SGHVS and CDR2 FQNEAQ. This CDR3 is 17 amino acids long. V was pared by 4 bases and J by 3 bases, with 14 bases of the junction left unmatched. The CDR3 sequence: CASSSDMETGWDYGYTF. In DNA form, the CDR3 reads TGTGCCAGCAGCTCGGACATGGAGACAGGGTGGGACTATGGCTACACCTTC.

The chain employs TRBV5-6 and TRBJ1-1; D gene unclear. This CDR3 has 14 amino acids. Looked up from germline, CDR1 is SGHDT and CDR2 is YYEEEE. V shed 2 bases and J shed 6 bases, with 14 bases lying between them. In nucleotides, the CDR3 is TGTGCCAGCAGCTTTTTGGTCCGACACCCTGAAGCTTTCTTT. Translation: CASSFLVRHPEAFF.

CDR3 coding DNA: TGTGCCAGCAGCTTAGTTGGCCGAGGGTCTGAAGCTTTCTTT. It yields the protein CASSLVGRGSEAFF. This sequence joins TRBV7-9 and TRBJ1-1; the D is unclear. The CDR3 is 14 residues long. Trimming removed 1 base at V and 6 bases at J, with 12 bases between. Germline-derived CDR1 and CDR2 are SEHNR and FQNEAQ (reference sequence).

The chain recombines TRBV11-2 with TRBJ2-2, with D tentatively TRBD1 (6 bases). V was clipped by 1 base and J by 1 base, with 10 bases between them. The CDR3 totals 16 residues. CDR1 and CDR2 from the germline V gene are SGHAT and FQNNGV. This CDR3 is CASSLATGWNTGELFF. As DNA, the CDR3 is TGTGCCAGCAGCTTAGCAACAGGGTGGAACACCGGGGAGCTGTTTTTT. The variable domain in full, with the rest retrieved from reference TRBV11-2 and TRBJ2-2, is EAGVAQSPRYKIIEKRQSVAFWCNPISGHATLYWYQQILGQGPKLLIQFQNNGVVDDSQLPKDRFSAERLKGVDSTLKIQPAKLEDSAVYLCASSLATGWNTGELFFGEGSRLTVL.